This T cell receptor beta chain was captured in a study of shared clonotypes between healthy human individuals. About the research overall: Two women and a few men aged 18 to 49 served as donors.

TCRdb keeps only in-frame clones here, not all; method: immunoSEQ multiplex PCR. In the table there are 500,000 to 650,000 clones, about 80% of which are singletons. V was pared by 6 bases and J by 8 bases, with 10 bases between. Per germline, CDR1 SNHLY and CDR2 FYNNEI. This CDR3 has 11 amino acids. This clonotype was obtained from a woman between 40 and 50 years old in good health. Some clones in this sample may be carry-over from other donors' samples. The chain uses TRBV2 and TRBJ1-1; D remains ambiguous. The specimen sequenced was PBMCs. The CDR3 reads CASRDPYEAFF. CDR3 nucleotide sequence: TGTGCCAGCAGGGACCCTTACGAAGCTTTCTTT. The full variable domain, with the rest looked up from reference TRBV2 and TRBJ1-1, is EPEVTQTPSHQVTQMGQEVILRCVPISNHLYFYWYRQILGQKVEFLVSFYNNEISEKSEIFDDQFSVERPDGSNFTLKIRSTKLEDSAMYFCASRDPYEAFFGQGTRLTVV.